This T cell receptor beta chain was sequenced during a study of tumor-infiltrating lymphocytes in primary liver carcinoma. About the study: Subjects consisted of male and female patients aged 30 to 69 years. Study-level results: It was observed that only about 7.5-25% of the top clones appeared in every one of the five tumor regions.

From germline, CDR1 is SGHAT and CDR2 FQNNGV. This CDR3 comprises 14 residues. Concerning this clonotype: What it binds is not known.

TCR beta cDNA was made from 450 to 600 ng total RNA with a constant-region primer. TCR beta libraries came from three nested multiplex PCR rounds using slightly modified ARM-PCR. It was with TRBV1-TRBV30 forward primers and a C-beta reverse primer that the first two PCR rounds were run, at around 9 cycles each. TCRdb reprocessed the multiplex PCR reads via MiXCR and lists one record per CDR3 protein. The data contain 100,000 to 150,000 distinct CDR3 sequences, around 60% of them singletons. Each 20-30 mg portion of unsorted bulk tissue served as the source for co-extraction of RNA and DNA. Patients carried chronic HBV infection without prior treatment. Every one of the tumor samples had a viable tumor cell content above 75%.

This sequence originates from a woman between 55 and 75 years old with primary liver carcinoma and hepatitis B virus infection. The genes are TRBV11-2 and TRBJ2-1; a possible D gene is TRBD2 (6 bases). What was sequenced was liver tumor tissue from sampling region 1. Subset defined: tumor region T1, superior pole. Here the CDR3 reads CVSSLGLAFNEQFF. The CDR3 bases are TGTGTCAGTAGCTTAGGGCTAGCGTTTAATGAGCAGTTCTTC.